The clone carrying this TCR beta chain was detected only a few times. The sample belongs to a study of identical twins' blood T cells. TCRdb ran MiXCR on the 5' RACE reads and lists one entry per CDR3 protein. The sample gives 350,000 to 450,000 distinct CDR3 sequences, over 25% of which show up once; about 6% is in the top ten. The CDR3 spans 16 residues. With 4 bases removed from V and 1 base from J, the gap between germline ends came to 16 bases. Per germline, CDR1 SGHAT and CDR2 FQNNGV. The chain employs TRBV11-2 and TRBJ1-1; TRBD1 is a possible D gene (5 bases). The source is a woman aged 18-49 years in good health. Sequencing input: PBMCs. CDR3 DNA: TGTGCCAGCAGCTCCCAGGGAATATTAGGGAACACTGAAGCTTTCTTT. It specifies CASSSQGILGNTEAFF.